Sequencing of this T cell receptor (beta chain) was carried out in a study of regulatory T cells in long-lasting Graves disease. Worth noting for this clonotype: What it binds is unknown.

Whole-study findings and limits: The number of shared public clonotypes was higher in persistent patients (roughly 2,800) than new patients (around 890). Newly diagnosed patients had higher TCR diversity than persistent Graves' patients did.

Documented time point: newly diagnosed GD, antithyroid drugs for less than 3 months. There was RNA extracted from PBMCs, and the TCR library was made from it. Construction of the TCR beta libraries employed iRepertoire HTBI primers in conjunction with Arm-PCR of CDR3 regions. TCRdb recomputed calls from the multiplex PCR reads with MiXCR, one row per CDR3 protein. The sample lists roughly 380,000 distinct CDR3 sequences, roughly a sixth seen once, with about 20% in the top ten. This CDR3 has 17 residues. Germline CDR1 SGHNT, CDR2 YYREEE (reference sequence). V lost 1 base to trimming and J lost 4 bases; unmatched junction nucleotides: 9.

The rearrangement uses TRBV5-4 and TRBJ1-2, with 11 nucleotides matching TRBD1. The receptor's source is a female donor with Graves disease. The sample consisted of peripheral blood mononuclear cells (PBMCs), taken at new diagnosis, from a patient treated with antithyroid drugs. The CDR3 DNA sequence: TGTGCCAGCAGCTTGAGGGACAGGGGGAACGACCCCTATGGCTACACCTTC. The encoded protein is CASSLRDRGNDPYGYTF.